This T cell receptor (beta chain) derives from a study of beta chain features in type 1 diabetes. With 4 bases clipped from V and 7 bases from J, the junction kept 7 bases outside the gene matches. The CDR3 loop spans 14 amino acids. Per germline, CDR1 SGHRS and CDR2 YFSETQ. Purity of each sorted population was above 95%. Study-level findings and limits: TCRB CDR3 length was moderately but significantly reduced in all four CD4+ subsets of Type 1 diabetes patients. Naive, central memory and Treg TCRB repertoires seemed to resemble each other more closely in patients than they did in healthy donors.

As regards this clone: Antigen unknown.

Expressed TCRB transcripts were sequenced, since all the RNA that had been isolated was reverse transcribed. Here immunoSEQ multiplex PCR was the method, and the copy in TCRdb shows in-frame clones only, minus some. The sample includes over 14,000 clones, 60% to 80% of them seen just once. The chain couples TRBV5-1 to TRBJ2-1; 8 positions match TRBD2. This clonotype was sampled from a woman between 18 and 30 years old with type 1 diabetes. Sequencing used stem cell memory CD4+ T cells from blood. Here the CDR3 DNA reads TGCGCCAGCAGCCCGGGGGGGGCCAGGAATGAGCAGTTCTTC. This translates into CASSPGGARNEQFF.